This TCR beta chain was observed in a study of cytomegalovirus exposure and HLA in healthy donors. Findings of the study overall: In terms of immune exposure information, only CMV serostatus was available.

CDR3 length equals 14 residues. Trimming shortened V by 6 bases and J by 0 bases, and 10 bases separated the two germline ends. The V gene's germline CDR1 is LNHDA and CDR2 SQIVND (reference sequence). PCR amplification relied on 60 Vbeta primers (plus 13 Jbeta primers). Sequencing was performed with immunoSEQ multiplex PCR; in TCRdb, only in-frame clones are kept and a portion is missing. The sample yields 150,000 to 200,000 clones, about 82% seen once. In the case of this clone: Its cognate antigen is unknown.

Sequencing was performed on PBMCs. The chain recombines TRBV19 with TRBJ2-3, with D hard to call. This sequence was found in a woman in her late teens or twenties in good health and CMV-seronegative. The CDR3 DNA is TGTGCCAGTAGCCTTACATCTAGCACAGATACGCAGTATTTT. This gives the protein CASSLTSSTDTQYF.